The rows below give T cell receptor beta chains drawn from one sample of a study of blood T cell repertoires in COVID-19. Sequencing was performed with immunoSEQ multiplex PCR; in TCRdb, only in-frame clones are kept and a portion is missing. The table includes over 100,000 clones, nearly 85% detected once. The sample was peripheral blood. The origin of the receptors is a woman between 50 and 59 years old with acute or convalescent COVID-19. Both conserved end residues are part of each CDR3. D genes are given only for firm matches. Clone size is not always given. Where it is, it says once, few, many or a class for expanded clones.

j_call	clone_size	v_call	d_call	cdr3_aa	cdr3_nt
TRBJ1-1	-	TRBV11-2	TRBD1	CASSLLPQGDPNTEAFF	TGTGCCAGCAGCTTACTCCCACAGGGGGACCCGAACACTGAAGCTTTCTTT
TRBJ2-3	-	TRBV10-3	-	CAINVAASSTDTQYF	TGTGCCATCAACGTAGCGGCCTCTAGCACAGATACGCAGTATTTT
TRBJ2-3	-	TRBV3-1/TRBV3-2	TRBD1	CASSRGGYTDTQYF	TGTGCCAGCAGCCGAGGGGGCTACACAGATACGCAGTATTTT
TRBJ2-1	-	TRBV4-1	TRBD1	CASSQDREGANEQFF	TGCGCCAGCAGCCAAGATCGAGAGGGGGCTAATGAGCAGTTCTTC
TRBJ1-2	-	TRBV19	-	CASSITGFYGYTF	TGTGCCAGTAGTATAACGGGATTTTATGGCTACACCTTC
TRBJ1-1	few	TRBV30	TRBD1	CAWSERTGNTEAFF	TGTGCCTGGAGTGAGAGGACAGGGAACACTGAAGCTTTCTTT
TRBJ1-2	-	TRBV20-1	-	CSARTDYGYTF	TGCAGTGCTAGAACGGACTATGGCTACACCTTC
TRBJ2-7	-	TRBV7-2	TRBD2	CASSLTPGLKAREQYF	TGTGCCAGCAGCTTAACACCGGGACTAAAGGCGCGCGAGCAGTACTTC
TRBJ1-4	-	TRBV14	TRBD1	CASSPLTGTGGGLGEKLFF	TGTGCCAGCAGCCCCCTCACCGGGACAGGTGGCGGATTGGGTGAAAAACTGTTTTTT
TRBJ2-1	-	TRBV19	-	CASSLLATYEQFF	TGTGCCAGTAGCCTACTAGCTACCTATGAGCAGTTCTTC
TRBJ1-1	-	TRBV5-6	TRBD1	CASSLGTTGRFTEAFF	TGTGCCAGCAGCTTGGGGACGACAGGGCGCTTTACTGAAGCTTTCTTT
TRBJ2-3	few	TRBV7-2	-	CASRDRTDTQYF	TGTGCCAGCAGGGACAGAACAGATACGCAGTATTTT
TRBJ2-6	-	TRBV9	-	CASSVRGASGANVLTF	TGTGCCAGCAGCGTCCGGGGGGCATCTGGGGCCAACGTCCTGACTTTC
TRBJ1-4	-	TRBV6-6	-	CASSYGSVQKLFF	TGTGCCAGCAGTTACGGTTCAGTCCAAAAACTGTTTTTT
TRBJ2-3	-	TRBV11-2	-	CASSSPAGPPADTQYF	TGTGCCAGCAGCTCTCCGGCGGGGCCCCCCGCAGATACGCAGTATTTT
TRBJ2-1	-	TRBV5-4	-	CASSSDNEQFF	TGTGCCAGCAGCTCGGACAATGAGCAGTTCTTC
TRBJ1-2	-	TRBV7-2	TRBD1	CASSSQTGAGGYTF	TGTGCCAGCAGCTCACAGACAGGGGCGGGGGGCTACACCTTC
TRBJ2-3	-	TRBV3-1/TRBV3-2	-	CASSPSSGGPTDTQYF	TGTGCCAGCAGCCCCTCCTCGGGGGGCCCCACAGATACGCAGTATTTT
TRBJ1-6	few	TRBV3-1/TRBV3-2	-	CASSYDRTYNSPLHF	TGTGCCAGCAGCTACGACAGGACCTATAATTCACCCCTCCACTTT
TRBJ2-1	-	TRBV5-6	-	CASSLDLVRADEQFF	TGTGCCAGCAGCTTGGATTTGGTGCGCGCCGATGAGCAGTTCTTC
TRBJ1-1	few	TRBV2	-	CASRGDTAKTEAFF	TGTGCCAGCAGGGGGGACACGGCCAAGACTGAAGCTTTCTTT
TRBJ2-1	-	TRBV20-1	TRBD1	CSAAPGTAQFF	TGCAGTGCTGCCCCCGGGACAGCTCAGTTCTTC
TRBJ2-7	-	TRBV6-5	-	CASSYSGQQLYEQYF	TGTGCCAGCAGTTACTCCGGACAGCAACTCTACGAGCAGTACTTC
TRBJ2-1	-	TRBV25-1	TRBD1	CASTSGQGYNEQFF	TGTGCCAGCACCTCCGGACAGGGTTACAATGAGCAGTTCTTC
TRBJ1-2	-	TRBV6-5	-	CASRPYEGSGYGYTF	TGTGCCAGCAGACCCTACGAGGGATCCGGCTATGGCTACACCTTC
TRBJ2-7	-	TRBV5-1	-	CASSLQGPYEQYF	TGCGCCAGCAGCCTTCAGGGGCCCTACGAGCAGTACTTC
TRBJ2-4	-	TRBV9	-	CASSVTVAKNIQYF	TGTGCCAGCAGCGTAACTGTAGCCAAAAACATTCAGTACTTC
TRBJ1-6	-	TRBV5-1	-	CASHRETNSPLHF	TGCGCCAGCCACAGGGAGACAAATTCACCCCTCCACTTT
TRBJ1-1	-	TRBV19	TRBD1	CASSYRGDLTEAFF	TGTGCCAGTAGTTACAGGGGAGATCTCACTGAAGCTTTCTTT
TRBJ1-3	-	TRBV19	-	CASETWGKGAGNTIYF	TGTGCCAGTGAAACCTGGGGAAAGGGGGCTGGAAACACCATATATTTT
TRBJ2-2	-	TRBV4-1	TRBD2	CASSLRGGLDTGELFF	TGCGCCAGCAGCCTTCGGGGGGGCCTAGACACCGGGGAGCTGTTTTTT
TRBJ1-4	-	TRBV19	-	CASTPAGTNEKLFF	TGTGCCAGTACCCCAGCGGGTACTAATGAAAAACTGTTTTTT
TRBJ1-2	once	TRBV30	-	CACRRVPDYGYTF	TGTGCCTGTCGAAGAGTCCCGGACTATGGCTACACCTTC
TRBJ2-2	-	TRBV7-3	-	CASSLNPLANTGELFF	TGTGCCAGCAGCTTAAATCCCCTAGCTAACACCGGGGAGCTGTTTTTT
TRBJ1-3	-	TRBV25-1	TRBD1	CASSAQGAGNTIYF	TGTGCCAGCAGTGCCCAGGGGGCTGGAAACACCATATATTTT
TRBJ1-3	-	TRBV18	-	CASSAEGSGNTIYF	TGTGCCAGCTCCGCGGAGGGCTCTGGAAACACCATATATTTT
TRBJ2-2	-	TRBV19	-	CASSAGSGYTGELFF	TGTGCCAGTAGTGCCGGTAGCGGTTACACCGGGGAGCTGTTTTTT
TRBJ1-2	-	TRBV2	-	CASSESLRNYGYTF	TGTGCCAGCAGTGAGAGTTTACGTAACTATGGCTACACCTTC
TRBJ2-3	-	TRBV5-1	TRBD2	CASSLAELAGTDTQYF	TGCGCCAGCAGCTTGGCCGAACTAGCGGGCACAGATACGCAGTATTTT
TRBJ1-2	-	TRBV11-3	-	CASSLPYDRDRGYTF	TGTGCCAGCAGCTTGCCATACGACAGAGATAGAGGCTACACCTTC
TRBJ1-6	-	TRBV5-1	-	CASSPGRGGGNSPLHF	TGCGCCAGCAGCCCTGGGCGGGGAGGGGGGAATTCACCCCTCCACTTT
TRBJ1-2	-	TRBV6-4	TRBD1	CASSETGTDLYGYTF	TGTGCCAGCAGTGAGACTGGGACAGACCTTTATGGCTACACCTTC
TRBJ1-1	-	TRBV7-3	TRBD1	CASSSGQGLMNTEAFF	TGTGCCAGCAGCTCCGGACAGGGGCTAATGAACACTGAAGCTTTCTTT